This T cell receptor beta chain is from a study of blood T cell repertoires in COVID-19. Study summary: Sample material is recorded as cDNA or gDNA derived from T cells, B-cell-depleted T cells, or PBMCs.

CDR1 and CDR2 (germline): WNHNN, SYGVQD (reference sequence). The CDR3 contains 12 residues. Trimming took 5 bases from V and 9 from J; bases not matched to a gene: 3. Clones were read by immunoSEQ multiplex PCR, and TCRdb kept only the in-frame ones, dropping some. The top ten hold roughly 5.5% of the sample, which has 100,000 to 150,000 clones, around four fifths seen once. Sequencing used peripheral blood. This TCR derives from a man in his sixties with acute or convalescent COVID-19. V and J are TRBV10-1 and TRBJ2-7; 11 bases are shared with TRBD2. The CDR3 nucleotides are TGCGCCAGCAGTCCCGGGACTAGCGGGCAGTACTTC. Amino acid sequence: CASSPGTSGQYF.